These 25 T cell receptor beta chains share one sample of origin, sequenced in a study of T cells in narcolepsy. Sequenced by immunoSEQ multiplex PCR; TCRdb stores in-frame clones only, minus some. The repertoire consists of around 30,000 clones, with 90% occurring once and the leading ten covering approximately 1.2%. Material: CD45RA- memory CD4+ T cells from PBMCs. These TCRs come from a human donor with narcolepsy.

This clone was counted a few times. V and J are TRBV5-1 and TRBJ2-3; 8 nucleotides line up with TRBD1. Germline V CDR1 and CDR2: SGHRS, YFSETQ. Trimming removed 1 base from V and 2 bases from J; junction bases left unmatched: 0. This CDR3 comprises 14 residues. The CDR3 protein is CASSLQGATDTQYF. CDR3 coding DNA: TGCGCCAGCAGCTTGCAGGGGGCCACAGATACGCAGTATTTT. Full variable domain (missing parts from reference TRBV5-1 and TRBJ2-3): KAGVTQTPRYLIKTRGQQVTLSCSPISGHRSVSWYQQTPGQGLQFLFEYFSETQRNKGNFPGRFSGRQFSNSRSEMNVSTLELGDSALYLCASSLQGATDTQYFGPGTRLTVL.

This clone showed up just once. The chain has TRBV6-1 and TRBJ2-3; 7 bases map to TRBD2. In germline, CDR1 is MNHNS, CDR2 SASEGT. J was trimmed by 8 bases and V by 2 bases; bases with no gene match: 7. This CDR3 region has 14 residues. CDR3: CASSECTSACTQYF. DNA of the CDR3: TGTGCCAGCAGTGAATGTACTAGCGCCTGTACGCAGTATTTT.

This rearrangement joins TRBV7-6 to TRBJ2-5; the match to TRBD2 covers 9 bases. This CDR3 has 16 residues. With 4 bases clipped from V and 0 bases from J, the junction kept 6 bases outside the gene matches. Germline V gene lookup returns CDR1 SGHVS and CDR2 FNYEAQ. CDR3 protein: CASSSSGALYQETQYF. CDR3 coding DNA: TGTGCCAGCAGCTCTAGCGGGGCCTTGTACCAAGAGACCCAGTACTTC.

This chain links TRBV6-1 with TRBJ2-7; D may be TRBD2 (5 bases). Trimming stripped 1 base from V and 6 bases from J, with 10 bases between. This CDR3 comprises 13 residues. Germline V gene sequence: CDR1 MNHNS, CDR2 SASEGT. The CDR3 DNA follows: TGTGCCAGCAGTGAAGTCGAGGGTCTCGAGCAGTACTTC. Residues: CASSEVEGLEQYF.

The chain recombines TRBV7-6 with TRBJ2-1; D is perhaps TRBD2 (6 bases). CDR1 is SGHVS and CDR2 is FNYEAQ in the germline V gene. CDR3 length equals 15 residues. V was trimmed by 6 bases and J by 5 bases, leaving 17 bases between them. The CDR3 here is CASSQGGASNNEQFF. As DNA, the CDR3 is TGTGCCAGCAGTCAGGGCGGGGCGTCGAACAATGAGCAGTTCTTC.

The chain recombines TRBV5-1 with TRBJ1-1; no clear D. Germline CDR1 is SGHRS and CDR2 is YFSETQ. V shed 4 bases and J shed 8 bases, with 12 bases lying between them. The CDR3 runs 12 residues. CDR3: CASSPFGVEAFF. In nucleotides, the CDR3 is TGCGCCAGCAGCCCATTTGGGGTAGAAGCTTTCTTT.

V is TRBV29-1 and J is TRBJ1-1; D may be TRBD1 (5 bases). Trimming cost V 4 bases and J 1 base, with 13 bases left between them. In germline, CDR1 is SQVTM, CDR2 ANQGSEA. There are 14 residues in the CDR3. CDR3 region: CSVAFGGGNTEAFF. In DNA form, the CDR3 reads TGCAGCGTTGCATTCGGGGGTGGGAACACTGAAGCTTTCTTT.

In this sample, this clone turned up once. The chain carries TRBV25-1 and TRBJ1-6; D not certain. Germline V gene lookup returns CDR1 MGHDK and CDR2 SYGVNS. The CDR3 sequence is 14 residues long. Deletions cut 4 bases from V and 0 bases from J, with 4 bases between. CDR3 region: CASSARSYNSPLHF. CDR3 bases: TGTGCCAGCAGTGCTCGCTCCTATAATTCACCCCTCCACTTT.

The rearrangement uses TRBV7-8 and TRBJ1-2; a weak D match, TRBD1 (5 bases). Trimming stripped 1 base from V and 8 bases from J, with 14 bases between. Germline CDR1 reads SGHVS; CDR2 reads FQNEAQ. The CDR3 is 14 amino acids. As DNA, the CDR3 is TGTGCCAGCAGCTTAGAGTTTGCGGGGGTCGGCTACACCTTC. Its protein product is CASSLEFAGVGYTF.

V gene TRBV27 combines with J gene TRBJ2-3; no clear D. V lost 4 bases, J lost 3 bases, and 11 bases lay in between. Germline V gene sequence: CDR1 MNHEY, CDR2 SMNVEV (reference sequence). The CDR3 is 14 residues long. The CDR3 is CASSSSSSTDTQYF. The CDR3 region has the DNA TGTGCCAGCAGTTCGTCGAGTTCGACAGATACGCAGTATTTT.

CDR3 loop: CASNLDRPDSGNTIYF. The CDR3, as DNA: TGTGCCAGTAACCTCGACAGGCCTGACTCTGGAAACACCATATATTTT. The chain combines TRBV19 with TRBJ1-3, with D maybe TRBD1 (6 bases). From germline, CDR1 is LNHDA and CDR2 SQIVND (reference sequence). The CDR3 length is 16 residues. V gave up 7 bases and J gave up 0 bases, with 16 bases separating them.

This clone was found a few times. V gene TRBV4-3 combines with J gene TRBJ1-4, with D perhaps matching TRBD1 (6 bases). The CDR3 has 15 amino acids. V was cut by 2 bases and J by 8 bases, with 15 bases left in between. Looked up from germline, CDR1 is LGHNA and CDR2 is YSLEER. The CDR3 protein is CASSQLQGFNEKLFF. CDR3 sequence (DNA): TGCGCCAGCAGCCAACTACAGGGTTTTAACGAAAAACTGTTTTTT.

The genes are TRBV9 and TRBJ2-3; 9 bases fit TRBD2. The germline gives CDR1 SGDLS, CDR2 YYNGEE. V was clipped by 0 bases and J by 4 bases; unmatched bases: 9. The CDR3 extends over 17 amino acids. The CDR3 protein is CASSVDPPGLASDTQYF. CDR3 in DNA: TGTGCCAGCAGCGTAGACCCTCCGGGACTAGCTTCAGATACGCAGTATTTT.

CDR3 DNA: TGCGCCAGCAGCCAAGATGGGGGGGGCGCGGGCGAGCAGTACTTC. Encoded protein: CASSQDGGGAGEQYF. The chain recombines TRBV4-1 with TRBJ2-7; a weak D match, TRBD2 (7 bases). V lost 0 bases to trimming and J lost 6 bases, with 15 bases between them. The germline V gene has CDR1 MGHRA and CDR2 YSYEKL. CDR3 length: 15 amino acids.

The rearrangement uses TRBV9 and TRBJ1-3; unclear D gene. Germline V gives CDR1 SGDLS, CDR2 YYNGEE. This CDR3 has 14 amino acids. The V and J ends lost 3 bases and 0 bases respectively, with 7 bases between them. CDR3 protein: CASSGGISGNTIYF. In DNA, the CDR3 is TGTGCCAGCAGCGGCGGAATCTCTGGAAACACCATATATTTT.

In its sample, this clone was seen once. This chain joins TRBV23-1 and TRBJ1-2; D might be TRBD1 (6 bases). TRBV23-1 is sorted into the ORF group, with uncertain function. The CDR3 spans 16 residues. Trimming shortened V by 2 bases and J by 4 bases, and 17 bases separated the two germline ends. CDR3 sequence (DNA): TGCGCCAGCAGTCAACTTGGACAGCGAGTTACCTATGGCTACACCTTC. It specifies CASSQLGQRVTYGYTF.

The V and J genes are TRBV29-1 and TRBJ1-1, with 9 positions matching TRBD1. The germline gives CDR1 SQVTM, CDR2 ANQGSEA. Trimming took 7 bases from V and 1 from J; bases not matched to a gene: 19. This CDR3 has 18 residues. The CDR3 nucleotides read TGCAGCGCCACCACCGGACAGGGGAAAGCGAAGGCGAACACTGAAGCTTTCTTT. Its translation: CSATTGQGKAKANTEAFF.

This clone has a single count. V usage is TRBV5-1 and J usage is TRBJ2-6, with a tentative D call TRBD1 (6 bases). Germline lookup yields CDR1 SGHRS and CDR2 YFSETQ. This CDR3 comprises 15 residues. V lost 1 base and J lost 4, with 9 bases in between. The chain's CDR3 is CASSLSGAGANVLTF. CDR3 DNA sequence: TGCGCCAGCAGCTTGTCAGGGGCCGGGGCCAACGTCCTGACTTTC.

CDR3 sequence (DNA): TGTGCCAGCAGCGGGGGACAGGGGGCTAACTATGGCTACACCTTC. Amino acid sequence: CASSGGQGANYGYTF. V is TRBV7-9 and J is TRBJ1-2, with 11 bases lining up with TRBD1. The J segment lost 0 bases and the V segment lost 5 bases, leaving 2 bases of the junction unmatched. This CDR3 has 15 amino acids. CDR1 and CDR2 from the germline V gene are SEHNR and FQNEAQ (reference sequence).

CDR3 in amino acids: CASSLEQGLAEAFF. CDR3 nucleotide sequence: TGTGCCAGCAGCTTGGAACAGGGTCTGGCTGAAGCTTTCTTT. The chain is built from TRBV5-5 and TRBJ1-1, with D maybe TRBD1 (6 bases). The V end was cut by 0 bases, the J end by 6 bases, with 12 bases between. The CDR3 totals 14 residues. Germline CDR1 and CDR2: SGHKS and YYEKEE (reference sequence).

This clone was seen a handful of times. This sequence joins TRBV7-3 and TRBJ1-1; TRBD1 matches at 7 bases. V shed 1 base and J 4 bases; nucleotides not matched to a gene: 0. The length of the CDR3 is 13 residues. Germline V CDR1 and CDR2: SGHTA, FQGTGA. For the CDR3, the DNA is TGTGCCAGCAGCTTAAACAGGGGCACTGAAGCTTTCTTT. Amino acid sequence: CASSLNRGTEAFF.

The chain carries TRBV7-2 and TRBJ2-7; 11 bases are shared with TRBD2. CDR1 and CDR2 (germline): SGHTA, FQGNSA. The V and J ends lost 3 bases and 5 bases, in that order; junction bases with no gene match: 3. CDR3 length equals 14 residues. CDR3 sequence reads: CASSLLAGGNEQYF. The CDR3 DNA is TGTGCCAGCAGCTTGCTAGCGGGAGGAAACGAGCAGTACTTC.

The chain combines TRBV6-1 with TRBJ2-5; no definite D call. The assigned J gene may be wrong: the sequence end matches TRBJ2-7 better. The CDR3 runs to 12 residues. Germline V gene lookup returns CDR1 MNHNS and CDR2 SASEGT. The CDR3: CASTRGFHEQYF. The DNA of the CDR3 is TGTGCCAGCACCCGAGGATTCCACGAGCAGTACTTC.

The J gene is TRBJ1-5, the V gene TRBV11-2; 8 bases are shared with TRBD1. Germline CDR1 reads SGHAT; CDR2 reads FQNNGV. The V segment lost 5 bases and the J segment 3 bases; nucleotides outside the gene matches: 6. The CDR3 has 15 residues. The CDR3 sequence: CASSPDRGVNQPQHF. The CDR3 bases are TGTGCCAGCAGCCCCGACAGGGGAGTCAATCAGCCCCAGCATTTT.

The V and J genes are TRBV9 and TRBJ2-2, with D possibly being TRBD1 (5 bases). CDR3 length: 15 amino acids. With 2 bases removed from V and 4 bases from J, the gap between germline ends came to 12 bases. CDR1 is SGDLS, CDR2 YYNGEE, per germline. The CDR3 spells CASSVLDMGTGELFF. CDR3 in DNA: TGTGCCAGCAGCGTTCTGGACATGGGCACCGGGGAGCTGTTTTTT.